A single sample is the source of the 18 T cell receptor beta chains below, sequenced in a study of shared clonotypes between healthy human individuals. This table comes from immunoSEQ multiplex PCR, and its TCRdb copy is limited to in-frame clones, with some not included. Among about 490,000 clones listed, more than 65% were seen once. The source material was PBMCs. The receptor source for this set is a woman between 35 and 50 years old in good health. Some clones in this sample may be carry-over from other donors' samples.

CDR3 protein: CASSHLGGTSRYEQYF. Here the CDR3 DNA reads TGTGCCAGCAGCCACCTCGGTGGGACAAGCCGCTACGAGCAGTACTTC. The chain has TRBV14 and TRBJ2-7; tentatively, D is TRBD1 (6 bases). The V end was cut by 3 bases, the J end by 3 bases, with 18 bases between. CDR1 is SGHDN, CDR2 FVKESK, per germline. The CDR3 contains 16 residues.

V and J are TRBV12-2 and TRBJ1-5; the table's D call, TRBD1, was not checked against the DNA. TRBV12-2 is an annotated pseudogene. This CDR3 is 15 amino acids long. The CDR3 here is CASRLVGQGDQPQHF. The CDR3, as DNA: TGTGCAAGTCGCTTAGTGGGACAGGGGGATCAGCCCCAGCATTTT.

About this clone itself: A far more abundant clone sits one base away, making this likely a read error. Other DNA sequences in this specimen translate into the identical CDR3. V is TRBV19 and J is TRBJ2-2; TRBD2 is a possible D gene (6 bases). The CDR3 has 14 residues. CDR1 and CDR2 (germline): LNHDA, SQIVND (reference sequence). CDR3 region: CASSISRRAGELFF. The CDR3 DNA reads TGTGCCAGTAGTATTTCCAGGAGGGCCGGGGAGCTGTTTTTC.

The V and J genes are TRBV5-4 and TRBJ2-2, with D uncertain. Trimming cost V 3 bases and J 1 base, with 10 bases left between them. The CDR3 consists of 15 residues. CDR1 is SGHNT, CDR2 YYREEE, per germline (reference sequence). The DNA for the CDR3 is TGTGCCAGCAGCTACGGACGAGGGAACACCGGGGAGCTGTTTTTT. Translation gives CASSYGRGNTGELFF.

This clone showed up just once. The chain couples TRBV4-1 to TRBJ1-5; perhaps TRBD2 as D (5 bases). The DNA end is a closer match to TRBJ2-3, so the J assignment may be wrong. The CDR3 sequence is 16 residues long. Germline V gene lookup returns CDR1 MGHRA and CDR2 YSYEKL. The CDR3 region has the DNA TGCGCCAGCAGCCAAGATCACCCGGGAAGCAATCAGCCCCAGTATTTT. Translated: CASSQDHPGSNQPQYF.

Comments on this clone: A far larger clone is only one base removed, so a read error is likely. The chain has TRBV10-3 and TRBJ2-3; 7 positions match TRBD1. Germline CDR1 ENHRY, CDR2 SYGVKD. There are 16 residues in the CDR3. With 0 bases clipped from V and 6 bases from J, the junction kept 9 bases outside the gene matches. The CDR3 is CAISESGDSELDTQYF. In DNA, the CDR3 is TGTGCCATCAGTGAGTCCGGGGACAGCGAGTTGGATACGCAGTATTTT.

Points on this clone: One end of the junction does not line up with germline, which may come from a read error. The rearrangement links TRBV6-1 to TRBJ1-2; D remains unclear. The germline CDR1 and CDR2 sequences are MNHNS and SASEGT. The CDR3 sequence is 15 residues long. CDR3 bases: TGTGCAAGCAGTAAAGCATCGACCGGCGGGTATGGCTACACCTTC. This gives the protein CASSKASTGGYGYTF.

This clone has only a few counts. V is TRBV6-5 and J is TRBJ2-2; TRBD1 matches 7 bases. From germline, CDR1 is MNHEY and CDR2 SVGAGI. This CDR3 is 14 amino acids long. J gave up 6 bases and V 6 bases, and 7 bases lay outside the gene matches. Here the CDR3 DNA reads TGTGCCAGCAGCCGTGACAGGGTGGCCGGGGAGCTGTTTTTT. It codes for CASSRDRVAGELFF.

The V call is TRBV28, the J call TRBJ2-7, with D possibly matching TRBD2 (6 bases). Germline V gene lookup returns CDR1 MDHEN and CDR2 SYDVKM. The CDR3 is made up of 13 amino acids. The V end lost 6 bases, the J end lost 2 bases, and 11 bases lay between the germline ends. The CDR3 is CASRFGGTYEQYF. DNA of the CDR3: TGTGCCAGCAGGTTCGGGGGTACCTACGAGCAGTACTTC.

The chain couples TRBV5-1 to TRBJ2-2, with D unclear. The CDR3 totals 14 residues. Trimming left V 0 bases short and J 2 bases short, with 5 bases between. Germline-derived CDR1 and CDR2 are SGHRS and YFSETQ. In DNA, the CDR3 is TGCGCCAGCAGCTTGGCTACCAACACCGGGGAGCTGTTTTTT. It is translated as CASSLATNTGELFF.

The J gene is TRBJ2-7, the V gene TRBV5-4; a weak D match, TRBD2 (5 bases). V was trimmed by 2 bases and J by 5 bases, leaving 11 bases between them. Germline CDR1 reads SGHNT; CDR2 reads YYREEE (reference sequence). The CDR3 is 13 residues long. DNA for the CDR3: TGTGCCAGCAGCTTAGCGGCACTAGACGAGCAGTACTTC. This encodes CASSLAALDEQYF. The variable domain in full, with the rest retrieved from reference TRBV5-4 and TRBJ2-7, is ETGVTQSPTHLIKTRGQQVTLRCSSQSGHNTVSWYQQALGQGPQFIFQYYREEENGRGNFPPRFSGLQFPNYSSELNVNALELDDSALYLCASSLAALDEQYFGPGTRLTVT.

The gene calls are TRBV19 and TRBJ2-1; 9 bases are a match to TRBD1. This CDR3 has 14 amino acids. The germline gives CDR1 LNHDA, CDR2 SQIVND (reference sequence). Trimming removed 3 bases from V and 7 bases from J; junction bases left unmatched: 4. CDR3 loop: CASSIGTGRNEQFF. CDR3 DNA: TGTGCCAGTAGTATCGGGACAGGGCGAAATGAGCAGTTCTTC.

The chain couples TRBV4-2 to TRBJ2-3; a possible D gene is TRBD1 (6 bases). The CDR3 extends over 17 amino acids. The V end was cut by 4 bases, the J end by 2 bases, with 19 bases between. CDR1 is LGHNA, CDR2 YNFKEQ, per germline. The CDR3 sequence: CASSPLVGTRVTDTQYF. CDR3 in DNA: TGTGCCAGCAGCCCTCTCGTGGGGACACGGGTCACAGATACGCAGTATTTT.

This clone appeared a few times. The chain joins TRBV2 to TRBJ1-5; D is unclear. This CDR3 is 16 amino acids long. Trimming left V 0 bases short and J 0 bases short, with 9 bases between. CDR1 is SNHLY and CDR2 is FYNNEI in the germline V gene. CDR3 region: CASSEALRDSNQPQHF. In DNA form, the CDR3 reads TGTGCCAGCAGTGAAGCGCTCCGCGATAGCAATCAGCCCCAGCATTTT.

The chain joins TRBV5-5 to TRBJ1-2, with a weak D call TRBD1 (5 bases). The V gene lost 1 base and the J gene lost 4 bases, with 17 bases spanning the gap. Germline V CDR1 and CDR2: SGHKS, YYEKEE (reference sequence). This CDR3 is 16 amino acids long. CDR3 residues: CASSLILTDTTYGYTF. DNA of the CDR3: TGTGCCAGCAGCTTGATCCTGACAGACACCACCTATGGCTACACCTTC.

CDR3 nucleotides: TGCGCCAGCAGCTTGGCCCTCAACTCTGGAAACACCATATATTTT. Translating it yields CASSLALNSGNTIYF. The V and J genes are TRBV5-1 and TRBJ1-3; D uncertain. Germline-derived CDR1 and CDR2 are SGHRS and YFSETQ. The CDR3 runs to 15 residues. Between the trimmed V and J ends, which lost 0 bases and 0 bases, there was a span of 7 bases.

This clone was seen a few times. J is TRBJ1-5 and V is TRBV28; unclear D gene. CDR1 is MDHEN, CDR2 SYDVKM, per germline. The CDR3 runs to 16 residues. V lost 2 bases to trimming and J lost 0 bases, with 11 bases between them. CDR3: CASSLVGSLSNQPQHF. The CDR3 coding sequence is TGTGCCAGCAGTTTAGTAGGGTCCCTTAGCAATCAGCCCCAGCATTTT.

The chain employs TRBV7-3 and TRBJ2-3; D may be TRBD1 (6 bases). The V gene lost 4 bases and the J gene lost 0 bases, with 17 bases spanning the gap. The CDR3 runs to 17 residues. Germline lookup yields CDR1 SGHTA and CDR2 FQGTGA. CDR3 sequence: CASSSTSPGESTDTQYF. In DNA, the CDR3 is TGTGCCAGCAGCTCAACTAGTCCAGGGGAGAGCACAGATACGCAGTATTTT.